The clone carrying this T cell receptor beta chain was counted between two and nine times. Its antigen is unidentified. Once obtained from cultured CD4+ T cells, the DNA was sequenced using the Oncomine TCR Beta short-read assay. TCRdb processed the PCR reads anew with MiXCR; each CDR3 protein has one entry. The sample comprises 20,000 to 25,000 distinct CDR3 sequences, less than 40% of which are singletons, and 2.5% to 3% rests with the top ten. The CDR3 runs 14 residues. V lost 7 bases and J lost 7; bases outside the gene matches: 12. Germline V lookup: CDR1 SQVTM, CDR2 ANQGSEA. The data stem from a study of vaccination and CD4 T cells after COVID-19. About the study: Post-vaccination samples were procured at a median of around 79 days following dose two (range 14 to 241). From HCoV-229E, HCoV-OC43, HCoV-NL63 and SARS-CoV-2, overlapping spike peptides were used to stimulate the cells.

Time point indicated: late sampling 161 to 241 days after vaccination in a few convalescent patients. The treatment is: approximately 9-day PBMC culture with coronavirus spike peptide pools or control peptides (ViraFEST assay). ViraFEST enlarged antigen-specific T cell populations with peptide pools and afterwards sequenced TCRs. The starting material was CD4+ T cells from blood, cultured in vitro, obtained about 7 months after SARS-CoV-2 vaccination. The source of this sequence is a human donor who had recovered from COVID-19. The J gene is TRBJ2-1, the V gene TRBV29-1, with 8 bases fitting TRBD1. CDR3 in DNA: TGCAGCGCGATGTGGGACAGGCTTCGGAATGAGCAGTTCTTC. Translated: CSAMWDRLRNEQFF.